This T cell receptor beta chain was obtained from a study of blood T cell repertoires in COVID-19. Study-level background: Samples representing acute and convalescent COVID-19 were sourced from the United States, Italy and Spain. PBMCs, B-cell-depleted T cells, or T cells provided the cDNA or gDNA that made up the material.

CDR1 is SGHTA, CDR2 FQGNSA, per germline. The V end lost 3 bases, the J end lost 8 bases, and 8 bases lay between the germline ends. The CDR3 length is 13 residues. As handled by the study authors: Cell counts per sample came from amplifying reference gene primers. TCRdb keeps only in-frame clones here, not all; method: immunoSEQ multiplex PCR. V and J calls and clone size come straight from that table; D and trimming were deduced from the DNA. The profile shows some 190,000 clones, just over 85% of them singletons. The clonotype originates from a man younger than 30 with active or convalescent COVID-19. Sequenced: peripheral blood. This chain connects TRBV7-2 to TRBJ1-6; D not resolved. The CDR3 DNA reads as TGTGCCAGCAGCTTCTCGGCGGATTCACCCCTCCACTTT. The encoded protein is CASSFSADSPLHF.